This T cell receptor (beta chain) was sequenced in a study of T cell changes during pregnancy in multiple sclerosis. This clone was observed a few times. CDR1 is SGHNT, CDR2 YYREEE, per germline (reference sequence). V lost 3 bases and J 6 bases, leaving 15 bases between the germline ends. The CDR3 contains 14 residues. Measured with immunoSEQ multiplex PCR; TCRdb has only the in-frame clones, and not every one. The sample includes tens of thousands of clones, under 95% of them seen just once. Sample: peripheral blood, taken in the third trimester of pregnancy. The V and J genes are TRBV5-4 and TRBJ1-1, with D perhaps matching TRBD1 (5 bases). The origin of this receptor is a female donor with multiple sclerosis, enrolled in a pregnancy study. The CDR3 DNA sequence: TGTGCCAGCAGCTCAACCGGACACGGCCCTGAAGCTTTCTTT. Protein sequence: CASSSTGHGPEAFF.